One sample yielded the 28 T cell receptor beta chains listed below, sequenced in a study of blood T cell repertoires in COVID-19. Data came from immunoSEQ multiplex PCR; TCRdb stores just in-frame clones and leaves some out. The sample records roughly 29,000 clones, 60% to 80% being singletons. Sequencing was performed on peripheral blood. The source of these receptors is a boy younger than 10 with active or convalescent COVID-19.

The J gene is TRBJ1-2, the V gene TRBV5-1, with 12 bases matching TRBD1. Germline values: CDR1 SGHRS, CDR2 YFSETQ. The CDR3 runs to 15 residues. Trimming took 4 bases from V and 8 from J; bases not matched to a gene: 9. CDR3 loop: CASSHPGQGAGGYTF. In nucleotides, the CDR3 is TGCGCCAGCAGCCACCCGGGACAGGGGGCTGGCGGCTACACCTTC.

This chain links TRBV20-1 with TRBJ1-5; no definite D call. Between the trimmed V and J ends, which lost 5 bases and 3 bases, there was a span of 5 bases. CDR1 is DFQATT and CDR2 is SNEGSKA in the germline V gene (reference sequence). This CDR3 is built from 11 residues. The CDR3 DNA is TGCAGTGCTCAGGACAATCAGCCCCAGCATTTT. It encodes CSAQDNQPQHF.

The chain is built from TRBV27 and TRBJ2-1; the D gene is possibly TRBD2 (7 bases). V lost 8 bases to trimming and J lost 0 bases, with 17 bases between them. Germline V gene data show CDR1 as MNHEY and CDR2 as SMNVEV (reference sequence). The CDR3 has 16 residues. The CDR3 DNA follows: TGTGCCAGCCACTGGGGAGGGGGGGGCTCCTACAATGAGCAGTTCTTC. It translates to CASHWGGGGSYNEQFF.

The rearrangement joins TRBV7-8 to TRBJ2-3; D not certain. V dropped 5 bases and J dropped 4 bases, with 10 bases sitting between them. The CDR3 extends over 13 amino acids. Germline lookup yields CDR1 SGHVS and CDR2 FQNEAQ. The CDR3 DNA follows: TGTGCCAGCAGCCCCCCTCGGGCAGATACGCAGTATTTT. This translates into CASSPPRADTQYF.

The rearrangement links TRBV7-9 to TRBJ1-2, with D perhaps TRBD1 (6 bases). The CDR3 length is 12 residues. Trimming cost V 3 bases and J 8 bases, with 10 bases left between them. The germline CDR1 and CDR2 sequences are SEHNR and FQNEAQ (reference sequence). The chain's CDR3 is CASSFYRDGYTF. The CDR3, as DNA: TGTGCCAGCAGCTTCTACAGGGACGGCTACACCTTC.

The J gene is TRBJ2-5, the V gene TRBV28, with D possibly being TRBD2 (5 bases). The CDR3 is 11 residues long. Per germline, CDR1 MDHEN and CDR2 SYDVKM. Trimming cost V 6 bases and J 5 bases, with 7 bases left between them. The CDR3 loop is CASRRGETQYF. DNA of the CDR3: TGTGCCAGCAGGAGAGGGGAGACCCAGTACTTC.

The rearrangement links TRBV3-1 (or the pseudogene TRBV3-2) to TRBJ2-2; TRBD1 agrees at 7 bases. The CDR3 is made up of 15 amino acids. V lost 0 bases to trimming and J lost 5 bases; unmatched junction nucleotides: 3. CDR1 and CDR2 from the germline V gene are LGHDT and YNNKEL (reference sequence). The CDR3 region has the DNA TGTGCCAGCAGCCAAGACGACAGGGTAACCGGGGAGCTGTTTTTT. This encodes CASSQDDRVTGELFF.

CDR3 amino acids: CASSLGAYGYTF. The CDR3 nucleotides are TGCGCCAGCAGCTTGGGCGCCTATGGCTACACCTTC. The chain combines TRBV5-1 with TRBJ1-2; D call uncertain. This CDR3 has 12 residues. Germline CDR1 SGHRS, CDR2 YFSETQ. Trimming pared 0 bases from V and 4 bases from J, leaving 4 bases between.

The chain carries TRBV19 and TRBJ1-2; no reliable D call. The CDR3 has 15 residues. The germline V and J ends were trimmed by 6 bases and 3 bases, with 17 bases remaining between them. CDR1 is LNHDA, CDR2 SQIVND, per germline (reference sequence). The CDR3 spells CASRDRGRHDYGYTF. CDR3 nucleotide sequence: TGTGCCAGTAGAGACCGGGGAAGGCATGACTATGGCTACACCTTC. The full variable domain, rest sourced from reference TRBV19 and TRBJ1-2, is DGGITQSPKYLFRKEGQNVTLSCEQNLNHDAMYWYRQDPGQGLRLIYYSQIVNDFQKGDIAEGYSVSREKKESFPLTVTSAQKNPTAFYLCASRDRGRHDYGYTFGSGTRLTVV.

This clone was seen a handful of times. J is TRBJ1-1 and V is TRBV7-9; D not certain. Germline assignment: CDR1 SEHNR and CDR2 FQNEAQ (reference sequence). V was shortened by 1 base and J by 8 bases, with 8 bases between the two germline ends. CDR3 length: 12 amino acids. The CDR3 is CASSLVFREAFF. CDR3 DNA sequence: TGTGCCAGCAGCTTAGTTTTCAGGGAAGCTTTCTTT.

CDR3 region: CASSFGGRASTDTQYF. CDR3 sequence (DNA): TGTGCCAGCAGCTTCGGGGGGAGGGCTAGCACAGATACGCAGTATTTT. This chain uses TRBV5-5 with TRBJ2-3, with 7 nucleotides matching TRBD2. Losses at the gene ends were 2 bases for V and 0 bases for J; bases not matched to a gene: 6. Germline CDR1 and CDR2: SGHKS and YYEKEE (reference sequence). This CDR3 comprises 16 residues.

The V and J genes are TRBV7-9 and TRBJ2-3, with D perhaps matching TRBD2 (5 bases). The CDR3 has 15 amino acids. V shed 3 bases and J shed 3 bases, with 13 bases lying between them. Germline CDR1 SEHNR, CDR2 FQNEAQ (reference sequence). CDR3 nucleotide sequence: TGTGCCAGCAGCTTCGAGGGAATTGGGACAGATACGCAGTATTTT. Translating gives CASSFEGIGTDTQYF.

This chain joins TRBV28 and TRBJ2-1; TRBD2 agrees at 10 bases. CDR3 size: 13 residues. Germline V gene data show CDR1 as MDHEN and CDR2 as SYDVKM. J lost 8 bases, V lost 7 bases, and 5 bases had no gene match. CDR3 amino acids: CASTSGRGHEQFF. As DNA, the CDR3 is TGTGCCAGCACGAGCGGGAGGGGCCATGAGCAGTTCTTC.

This clone showed up many times. The CDR3 region has the DNA TGCAGTGCTAGTCAACTAGCGGGAGTCGGGGAGCAGTTCTTC. Translation: CSASQLAGVGEQFF. V and J are TRBV20-1 and TRBJ2-1; 11 positions agree with TRBD2. CDR3 length: 14 amino acids. The V gene's germline CDR1 is DFQATT and CDR2 SNEGSKA (reference sequence). V gave up 3 bases and J gave up 10 bases; unmatched junction bases: 8.

This chain connects TRBV30 to TRBJ1-2; 10 nucleotides align to TRBD1. Germline CDR1 GTSNPN, CDR2 SVGIG (reference sequence). V lost 3 bases to trimming and J lost 6 bases; unmatched junction nucleotides: 4. This CDR3 region has 13 residues. The CDR3 here is CAWSPGQGNGYTF. The CDR3 DNA reads TGTGCCTGGAGCCCGGGACAGGGGAATGGCTACACCTTC.

The chain couples TRBV10-3 to TRBJ2-1, with D perhaps matching TRBD1 (6 bases). Per germline, CDR1 ENHRY and CDR2 SYGVKD. V shed 10 bases and J shed 5 bases, with 21 bases lying between them. This CDR3 region has 15 residues. CDR3 coding DNA: TGTGCCACATCCCCCCCCGTGGGGGCTAACAATGAGCAGTTCTTC. This codes for CATSPPVGANNEQFF.

The chain combines TRBV5-8 with TRBJ2-7; 13 positions match TRBD2. The ends lost 4 bases at V and 3 bases at J; junction bases unmatched: 7. The CDR3 extends over 16 amino acids. Germline V CDR1 and CDR2: SGHTS, YDEGEE. The CDR3 sequence: CASSRTSGSISYEQYF. The CDR3 DNA is TGTGCCAGCAGCAGGACTAGCGGGAGCATTAGCTACGAGCAGTACTTC.

This chain uses TRBV2 with TRBJ1-5; 9 bases are a match to TRBD1. V was pared by 6 bases and J by 6 bases, with 6 bases of the junction left unmatched. Germline CDR1 SNHLY, CDR2 FYNNEI. CDR3 length: 14 amino acids. Written as DNA, the CDR3 is TGTGCCAGCAGCCGGGACAGGGAAATTCAGCCCCAGCATTTT. It codes for CASSRDREIQPQHF.

The chain combines TRBV28 with TRBJ1-2, with D possibly being TRBD1 (6 bases). Germline-derived CDR1 and CDR2 are MDHEN and SYDVKM. This CDR3 comprises 14 residues. The V end was cut by 5 bases, the J end by 2 bases, with 12 bases between. The CDR3 region is CASSRIGGNYGYTF. The CDR3 DNA is TGTGCCAGCAGTCGAATAGGGGGAAACTATGGCTACACCTTC.

This chain uses TRBV10-1 with TRBJ1-5; TRBD1 matches at 9 bases. V shed 9 bases and J 0 bases; nucleotides not matched to a gene: 12. CDR1 WNHNN and CDR2 SYGVQD come from the germline V gene (reference sequence). CDR3 length equals 17 residues. CDR3 protein: CARVPEEQGASNQPQHF. In DNA, the CDR3 is TGCGCCAGAGTCCCGGAGGAACAGGGGGCTAGCAATCAGCCCCAGCATTTT.

The chain links TRBV28 to TRBJ1-2; D may be TRBD1 (6 bases). CDR3 length: 12 residues. Trimming stripped 5 bases from V and 7 bases from J, with 11 bases between. CDR1 and CDR2 (germline): MDHEN, SYDVKM. CDR3 loop: CASSPSRGGYTF. In nucleotides, the CDR3 is TGTGCCAGCAGTCCTTCCAGGGGTGGCTACACCTTC.

The V gene is TRBV9, the J gene TRBJ2-5; TRBD2 matches at 13 bases. Trimming cost V 0 bases and J 5 bases; bases outside gene matches: 7. Per the germline V gene, CDR1 is SGDLS and CDR2 is YYNGEE. The CDR3 totals 17 residues. The CDR3: CASSVEGLAGVGETQYF. The CDR3 DNA reads TGTGCCAGCAGCGTAGAAGGACTAGCGGGAGTAGGTGAGACCCAGTACTTC.

J is TRBJ1-2 and V is TRBV25-1, with 7 bases fitting TRBD1. The germline CDR1 and CDR2 sequences are MGHDK and SYGVNS. The CDR3 is 16 amino acids. J lost 0 bases, V lost 2 bases, and 6 bases had no gene match. CDR3 DNA sequence: TGTGCCAGCAGTGAACTCGGACAGGCCCCTAACTATGGCTACACCTTC. Residues: CASSELGQAPNYGYTF.

The chain uses TRBV3-1 (or the pseudogene TRBV3-2) and TRBJ1-1; D remains ambiguous. This CDR3 has 11 residues. Deletions cut 0 bases from V and 13 bases from J, with 9 bases between. Germline CDR1 LGHDT, CDR2 YNNKEL (reference sequence). The CDR3 reads CASSQDGVGFF. In DNA, the CDR3 is TGTGCCAGCAGCCAAGACGGGGTAGGTTTCTTT.

The V and J genes are TRBV29-1 and TRBJ2-7, with 9 bases aligning to TRBD1. Trimming removed 6 bases from V and 7 bases from J; junction bases left unmatched: 13. The CDR3 length is 14 residues. Per germline, CDR1 SQVTM and CDR2 ANQGSEA. The CDR3 DNA reads as TGCAGCGTCTACAGGACAGGGGACTTTAGGGAGCAGTACTTC. Translating gives CSVYRTGDFREQYF.

V and J are TRBV5-1 and TRBJ2-7; D possibly corresponds to TRBD1 (6 bases). This CDR3 contains 16 residues. The V end lost 3 bases, the J end lost 5 bases, and 21 bases lay between the germline ends. Per germline, CDR1 SGHRS and CDR2 YFSETQ. The CDR3 DNA is TGCGCCAGCAGCTCGACCCCGACAGGACGCCGGGACGAGCAGTACTTC. It encodes CASSSTPTGRRDEQYF. The whole variable domain, filled in from reference TRBV5-1 and TRBJ2-7, reads KAGVTQTPRYLIKTRGQQVTLSCSPISGHRSVSWYQQTPGQGLQFLFEYFSETQRNKGNFPGRFSGRQFSNSRSEMNVSTLELGDSALYLCASSSTPTGRRDEQYFGPGTRLTVT.

The chain links TRBV19 to TRBJ2-7; 12 positions agree with TRBD1. CDR1 is LNHDA and CDR2 is SQIVND in the germline V gene (reference sequence). V lost 6 bases to trimming and J lost 4 bases; unmatched junction nucleotides: 10. CDR3 length equals 16 residues. The CDR3 protein is CASSLLGTGGKYEQYF. The CDR3 DNA sequence: TGTGCCAGTAGCCTGCTAGGGACAGGGGGCAAGTACGAGCAGTACTTC.

The gene calls are TRBV7-8 and TRBJ1-5, with a possible D match to TRBD1 (5 bases). CDR1 is SGHVS and CDR2 is FQNEAQ in the germline V gene. The CDR3 length is 15 residues. Trimming left V 4 bases short and J 3 bases short, with 13 bases between. The CDR3 loop reads CASSSRGDSNQPQHF. CDR3 bases: TGTGCCAGCAGCTCCCGAGGGGACTCCAATCAGCCCCAGCATTTT.